This TCR beta chain was recorded in a study of OX40 agonist ivuxolimab in advanced cancers. Turning to the study itself: Patients were dosed intravenously with ivuxolimab at 0.01 to 10 mg/kg every 2 weeks. Males comprised over 80% of the group, whose mean age was approximately 61 years (range about 20 to 79).

The timepoints at which blood was sampled were baseline, cycle 4 day 1, and cycle 7 day 1. CDR1 LGHNA and CDR2 YSLEER come from the germline V gene. The length of the CDR3 is 16 residues. The trim removed 0 bases at V and 5 bases at J, leaving 5 bases unmatched. Turning to this clone: No antigen is known for it.

Assay: immunoSEQ multiplex PCR; the TCRdb copy retains only in-frame clones and omits some. The repertoire holds over 95,000 clones, with roughly 90% as singletons. Notes on the study in general: No antigen was identified for the clonally expanded peripheral T cells.

The chain uses TRBV4-3 and TRBJ2-5, with 11 bases aligning to TRBD2. This material consisted of CD4+ or CD8+ T cells sorted from blood, taken in a trial of the OX40 agonist ivuxolimab. This receptor was identified in an adult with an advanced solid tumor such as melanoma, head and neck, liver or kidney cancer. The CDR3 DNA sequence: TGCGCCAGCAGCCAAGATTCGGGACTAGCGGTTGAGACCCAGTACTTC. Its protein is CASSQDSGLAVETQYF.